Shown below are 21 T cell receptor beta chains from a single sample sequenced in a study of shared clonotypes between healthy human individuals. Some clones are missing from TCRdb's copy, which holds only in-frame ones; the method was immunoSEQ multiplex PCR. Among a few million clones listed, about 92% were seen once. The sample taken for sequencing was naive CD4+ T cells from PBMCs. The sample's subset: CD45RA+ positively selected. The receptors derive from a man aged 18 to 35 in good health. Some clones in this sample may be carry-over from other donors' samples.

V usage is TRBV5-1 and J usage is TRBJ2-7; weak D call: TRBD2 (8 bases). Looked up from germline, CDR1 is SGHRS and CDR2 is YFSETQ. V shed 1 base and J shed 1 base, with 24 bases lying between them. CDR3 length: 19 amino acids. The CDR3: CASSLRPRREGAGSYEQYF. The CDR3, as DNA: TGCGCCAGCAGCTTGAGGCCACGACGGGAGGGGGCCGGTTCCTACGAGCAGTACTTC.

The rearrangement uses TRBV27 and TRBJ1-1, with TRBD1 matching over 7 bases. CDR3 size: 21 residues. CDR1 and CDR2 from the germline V gene are MNHEY and SMNVEV (reference sequence). After removal of 4 bases from V and 2 bases from J, the junction contained 25 bases not matched to a gene. The CDR3 nucleotides are TGTGCCAGCAGTTCCCGGGACAGAGTATGGATGACCGTATCGTTTAACACTGAAGCTTTCTTT. Residues: CASSSRDRVWMTVSFNTEAFF.

CDR3 nucleotide sequence: TGTGCCAGCAGATCGAGGAGTCGCGAGCAGTACTTC. Translated: CASRSRSREQYF. The chain has TRBV7-2 and TRBJ2-7; D unclear. From germline, CDR1 is SGHTA and CDR2 FQGNSA. The CDR3 loop spans 12 amino acids. Between the trimmed V and J ends, which lost 6 bases and 6 bases, there was a span of 12 bases.

This clone was picked up one time. The chain has TRBV19 and TRBJ1-4; D gene ambiguous. From germline, CDR1 is LNHDA and CDR2 SQIVND (reference sequence). Between the trimmed V and J ends, which lost 3 bases and 7 bases, there was a span of 18 bases. The CDR3 has 16 amino acids. CDR3 DNA sequence: TGTGCCAGTAGTATCCGAGTAGGCACTAACCCTGAAAAACTGTTTTTT. This translates into CASSIRVGTNPEKLFF.

V is TRBV5-5 and J is TRBJ2-5; D could derive from TRBD1 or TRBD2 (6 bases each). V shed 2 bases and J shed 5 bases, with 13 bases lying between them. CDR1 and CDR2 (germline): SGHKS, YYEKEE (reference sequence). This CDR3 contains 14 residues. CDR3 coding DNA: TGTGCCAGCAGCTTTGTGGGGGGCCGGGAGACCCAGTACTTC. This gives the protein CASSFVGGRETQYF.

The CDR3 loop reads CASRPRGSAYEQYF. CDR3 nucleotides: TGTGCCAGCAGGCCCAGGGGTAGCGCCTACGAGCAGTACTTC. The rearrangement links TRBV11-3 to TRBJ2-7, with D tentatively TRBD1 (6 bases). This CDR3 has 14 amino acids. Germline loops: CDR1 SGHNT, CDR2 YENEEA. The V end was cut by 6 bases, the J end by 2 bases, with 14 bases between.

This clone has only one observation. CDR3 in amino acids: CASSLARDRSAIPSLQYF. DNA for the CDR3: TGTGCCAGCAGCTTGGCCCGGGACCGCAGCGCCATACCAAGTCTGCAGTACTTC. The chain joins TRBV5-6 to TRBJ2-7, with D possibly being TRBD1 or TRBD2 (5 bases each). CDR3 size: 18 residues. With 0 bases removed from V and 9 bases from J, the gap between germline ends came to 28 bases. CDR1 and CDR2 (germline): SGHDT, YYEEEE.

The CDR3 nucleotides read TGCGCCAGCAGCCAAGAGGGACAGGGCTTAAGCTACGAGCAGTACTTC. It is translated as CASSQEGQGLSYEQYF. V and J are TRBV4-1 and TRBJ2-7; 9 nucleotides agree with TRBD1. The V and J ends lost 0 bases and 3 bases, in that order; junction bases with no gene match: 6. This CDR3 is built from 16 residues. Germline V CDR1 and CDR2: MGHRA, YSYEKL.

V usage is TRBV11-2 and J usage is TRBJ2-1; D perhaps matches TRBD1 (5 bases). V lost 4 bases and J lost 16, with 17 bases in between. This CDR3 contains 12 residues. The germline V gene encodes CDR1 SGHAT and CDR2 FQNNGV. The CDR3 coding sequence is TGTGCCAGCAGCTACCAGGCACAGGTTGTCTTCTTC. It translates to CASSYQAQVVFF. The full variable domain, its missing parts supplied by reference TRBV11-2 and TRBJ2-1, is EAGVAQSPRYKIIEKRQSVAFWCNPISGHATLYWYQQILGQGPKLLIQFQNNGVVDDSQLPKDRFSAERLKGVDSTLKIQPAKLEDSAVYLCASSYQAQVVFFGPGTRLTVL.

The chain uses TRBV5-1 and TRBJ2-1; 9 nucleotides line up with TRBD1. This CDR3 has 15 amino acids. CDR1 and CDR2 (germline): SGHRS, YFSETQ. The V gene end was trimmed by 0 bases and the J gene end by 7 bases; junction bases not matched to a gene: 5. CDR3 in amino acids: CASSLGDRDWNEQFF. The DNA of the CDR3 is TGCGCCAGCAGCTTGGGGGACAGGGACTGGAATGAGCAGTTCTTC. Supplemented by reference TRBV5-1 and TRBJ2-1, the full variable domain reads KAGVTQTPRYLIKTRGQQVTLSCSPISGHRSVSWYQQTPGQGLQFLFEYFSETQRNKGNFPGRFSGRQFSNSRSEMNVSTLELGDSALYLCASSLGDRDWNEQFFGPGTRLTVL.

This chain joins TRBV9 and TRBJ2-7; unclear D gene. CDR1 is SGDLS, CDR2 YYNGEE, per germline. This CDR3 is built from 15 residues. Deletions cut 4 bases from V and 2 bases from J, with 16 bases between. CDR3 coding DNA: TGTGCCAGCAGCTTAGACGGAGACACTACCTACGAGCAGTACTTC. Translation: CASSLDGDTTYEQYF.

The rearrangement joins TRBV5-1 to TRBJ2-4; 10 bases match TRBD2. The CDR3 runs 15 residues. V shed 6 bases and J 2 bases; nucleotides not matched to a gene: 5. Germline V CDR1 and CDR2: SGHRS, YFSETQ. CDR3 nucleotide sequence: TGCGCCAGCACACGGACTAGCGGATCCAAAAACATTCAGTACTTC. It translates to CASTRTSGSKNIQYF.

The chain has TRBV7-2 and TRBJ1-4; D perhaps matches TRBD1 (5 bases). The V end lost 5 bases, the J end lost 7 bases, and 11 bases lay between the germline ends. Germline V gene sequence: CDR1 SGHTA, CDR2 FQGNSA. This CDR3 contains 13 residues. The CDR3 reads CASSPGTSEKLFF. In DNA, the CDR3 is TGTGCCAGCAGCCCCGGGACCAGTGAAAAACTGTTTTTT.

V usage is TRBV30 and J usage is TRBJ1-5; 8 bases are a match to TRBD1. With V trimmed by 4 bases and J by 7 bases, 15 bases remained unmatched. Germline values: CDR1 GTSNPN, CDR2 SVGIG (reference sequence). The CDR3 length is 16 residues. The CDR3 bases are TGTGCCTGGAACAATAAACTGGACAGGGCAGGGCAGCCCCAGCATTTT. It encodes CAWNNKLDRAGQPQHF.

The J gene is TRBJ1-1, the V gene TRBV25-1; D possibly corresponds to TRBD1 (6 bases). V was cut by 2 bases and J by 3 bases, with 16 bases left in between. This CDR3 region has 16 residues. The germline V gene encodes CDR1 MGHDK and CDR2 SYGVNS. The DNA for the CDR3 is TGTGCCAGCAGTGAACAGGGGATACAGTTTGACACTGAAGCTTTCTTT. Residues: CASSEQGIQFDTEAFF.

The rearrangement joins TRBV30 to TRBJ2-6; D remains ambiguous. This CDR3 is built from 17 residues. Germline lookup yields CDR1 GTSNPN and CDR2 SVGIG (reference sequence). With 4 bases removed from V and 0 bases from J, the gap between germline ends came to 16 bases. The DNA for the CDR3 is TGTGCCTGGAAGTTACCCTACTCCGCCTCTGGGGCCAACGTCCTGACTTTC. This translates into CAWKLPYSASGANVLTF.

The chain recombines TRBV19 with TRBJ2-1; 7 bases map to TRBD2. CDR1 LNHDA and CDR2 SQIVND come from the germline V gene (reference sequence). V was clipped by 11 bases and J by 8 bases; unmatched bases: 9. The CDR3 has 12 residues. The CDR3 reads CACRDYGDEQFF. Written as DNA, the CDR3 is TGTGCCTGCCGGGACTACGGCGATGAGCAGTTCTTC. The full variable domain, its missing parts supplied by reference TRBV19 and TRBJ2-1, is DGGITQSPKYLFRKEGQNVTLSCEQNLNHDAMYWYRQDPGQGLRLIYYSQIVNDFQKGDIAEGYSVSREKKESFPLTVTSAQKNPTAFYLCACRDYGDEQFFGPGTRLTVL.

This chain links TRBV6-6 with TRBJ1-1, with a tentative D call TRBD1 (5 bases). Germline lookup yields CDR1 MNHNY and CDR2 SVGAGI (reference sequence). The length of the CDR3 is 13 residues. Trimming stripped 10 bases from V and 0 bases from J, with 12 bases between. This CDR3 reads CAIHPGMNTEAFF. The CDR3 DNA is TGTGCCATTCACCCAGGGATGAACACTGAAGCTTTCTTT.

This clone was counted only a few times. The chain is built from TRBV2 and TRBJ1-1; 12 bases line up with TRBD1. The V and J ends lost 8 bases and 10 bases, in that order; junction bases with no gene match: 2. The CDR3 contains 11 residues. Germline V gives CDR1 SNHLY, CDR2 FYNNEI. This CDR3 is CASGTGGAAFF. The DNA of the CDR3 is TGTGCCAGCGGGACAGGGGGCGCAGCTTTCTTT.

The V gene is TRBV11-2, the J gene TRBJ2-3, with 11 bases lining up with TRBD1. The ends lost 5 bases at V and 6 bases at J; junction bases unmatched: 13. The CDR3 spans 17 residues. Germline-derived CDR1 and CDR2 are SGHAT and FQNNGV. Here the CDR3 DNA reads TGTGCCAGCAGCAAGGGGGACAGGGGGTACTCCCGGGATACGCAGTATTTT. Residues: CASSKGDRGYSRDTQYF.

The rearrangement joins TRBV29-1 to TRBJ2-7; the D is unclear. The CDR3 extends over 11 amino acids. Trimming left V 4 bases short and J 2 bases short, with 6 bases between. Germline CDR1 is SQVTM and CDR2 is ANQGSEA. The CDR3 DNA reads TGCAGCGTTGGATCCCCCTACGAGCAGTACTTC. This codes for CSVGSPYEQYF.